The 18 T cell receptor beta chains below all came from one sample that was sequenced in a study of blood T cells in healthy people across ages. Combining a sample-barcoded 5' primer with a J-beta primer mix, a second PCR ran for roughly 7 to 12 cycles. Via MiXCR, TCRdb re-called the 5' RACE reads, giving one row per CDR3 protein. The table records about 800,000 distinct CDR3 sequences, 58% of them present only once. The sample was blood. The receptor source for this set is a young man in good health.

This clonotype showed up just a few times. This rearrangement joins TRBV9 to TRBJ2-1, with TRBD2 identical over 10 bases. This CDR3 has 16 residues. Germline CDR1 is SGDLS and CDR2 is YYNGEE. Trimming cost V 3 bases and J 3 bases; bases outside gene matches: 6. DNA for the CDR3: TGTGCCAGCAGCGCTGGTAGCGGGAGGAGCTACAATGAGCAGTTCTTC. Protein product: CASSAGSGRSYNEQFF.

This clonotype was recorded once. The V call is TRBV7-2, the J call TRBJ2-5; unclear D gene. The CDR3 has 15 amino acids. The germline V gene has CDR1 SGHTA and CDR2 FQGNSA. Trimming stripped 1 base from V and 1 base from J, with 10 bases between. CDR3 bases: TGTGCCAGCAGCTTAGTCGGTGCTACCCAAGAGACCCAGTACTTC. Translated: CASSLVGATQETQYF. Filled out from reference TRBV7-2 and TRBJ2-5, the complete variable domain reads GAGVSQSPSNKVTEKGKDVELRCDPISGHTALYWYRQSLGQGLEFLIYFQGNSAPDKSGLPSDRFSAERTGGSVSTLTIQRTQQEDSAVYLCASSLVGATQETQYFGPGTRLLVL.

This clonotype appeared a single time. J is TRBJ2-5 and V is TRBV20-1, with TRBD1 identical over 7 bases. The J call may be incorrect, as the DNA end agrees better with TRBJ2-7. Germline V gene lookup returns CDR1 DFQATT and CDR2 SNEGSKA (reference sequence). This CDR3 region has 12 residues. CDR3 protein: CSAPDRLYEQYF. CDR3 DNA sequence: TGCAGTGCTCCGGACAGGCTCTACGAGCAGTACTTC.

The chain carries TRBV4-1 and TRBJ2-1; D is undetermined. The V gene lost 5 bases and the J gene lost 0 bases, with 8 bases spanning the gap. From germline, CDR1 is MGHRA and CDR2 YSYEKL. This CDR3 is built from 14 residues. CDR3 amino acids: CASSGPRSYNEQFF. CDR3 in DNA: TGCGCCAGCAGCGGCCCCCGCTCCTACAATGAGCAGTTCTTC.

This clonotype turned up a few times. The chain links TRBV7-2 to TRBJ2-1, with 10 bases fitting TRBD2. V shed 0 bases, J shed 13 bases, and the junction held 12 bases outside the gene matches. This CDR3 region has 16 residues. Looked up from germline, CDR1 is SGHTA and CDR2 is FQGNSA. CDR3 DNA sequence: TGTGCCAGCAGCTTAGCGGGGACTAGCGTAGAGAACCAACAGTTCTTC. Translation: CASSLAGTSVENQQFF.

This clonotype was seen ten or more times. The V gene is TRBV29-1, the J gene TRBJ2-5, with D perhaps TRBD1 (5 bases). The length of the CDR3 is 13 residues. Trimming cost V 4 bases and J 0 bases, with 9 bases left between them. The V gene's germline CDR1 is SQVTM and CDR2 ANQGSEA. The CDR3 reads CSVVGVYQETQYF. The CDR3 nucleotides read TGCAGCGTTGTAGGGGTGTACCAAGAGACCCAGTACTTC.

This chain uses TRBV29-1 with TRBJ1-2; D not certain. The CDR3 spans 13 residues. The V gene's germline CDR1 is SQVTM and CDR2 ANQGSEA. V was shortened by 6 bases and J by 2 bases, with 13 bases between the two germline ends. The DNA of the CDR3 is TGCAGCGTCGACGTAGGTACAAACTATGGCTACACCTTC. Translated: CSVDVGTNYGYTF.

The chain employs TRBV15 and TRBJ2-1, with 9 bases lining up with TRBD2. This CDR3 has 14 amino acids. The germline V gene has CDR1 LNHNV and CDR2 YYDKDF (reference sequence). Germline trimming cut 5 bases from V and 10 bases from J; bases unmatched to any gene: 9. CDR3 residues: CATSSSLAGLEQFF. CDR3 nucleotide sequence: TGTGCCACCAGCTCCAGCCTAGCGGGACTAGAGCAGTTCTTC.

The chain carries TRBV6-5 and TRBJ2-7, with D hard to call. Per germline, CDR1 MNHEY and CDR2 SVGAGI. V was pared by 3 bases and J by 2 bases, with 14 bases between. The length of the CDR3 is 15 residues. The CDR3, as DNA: TGTGCCAGCAGTTATGACTCGGGTGGGGCCTACGAGCAGTACTTC. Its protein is CASSYDSGGAYEQYF.

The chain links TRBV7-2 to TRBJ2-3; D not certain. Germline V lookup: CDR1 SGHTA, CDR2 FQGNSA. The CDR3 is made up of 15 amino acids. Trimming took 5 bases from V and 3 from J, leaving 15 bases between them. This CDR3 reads CASSPGPLATDTQYF. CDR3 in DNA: TGTGCCAGCAGCCCCGGACCCTTGGCAACAGATACGCAGTATTTT.

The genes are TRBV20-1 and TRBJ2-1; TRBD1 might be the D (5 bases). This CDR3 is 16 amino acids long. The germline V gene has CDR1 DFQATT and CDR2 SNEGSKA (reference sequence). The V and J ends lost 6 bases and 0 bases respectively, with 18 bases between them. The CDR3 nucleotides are TGCAGTGCCCGTGACTGGGGCGGTCGCTCCTACAATGAGCAGTTCTTC. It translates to CSARDWGGRSYNEQFF.

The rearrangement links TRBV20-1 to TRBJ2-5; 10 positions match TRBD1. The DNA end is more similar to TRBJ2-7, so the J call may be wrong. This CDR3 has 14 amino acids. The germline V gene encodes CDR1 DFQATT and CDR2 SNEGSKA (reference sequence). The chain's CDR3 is CSAPRGDRGNEQYF. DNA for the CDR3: TGCAGTGCTCCTAGAGGGGACAGGGGCAACGAGCAGTACTTC.

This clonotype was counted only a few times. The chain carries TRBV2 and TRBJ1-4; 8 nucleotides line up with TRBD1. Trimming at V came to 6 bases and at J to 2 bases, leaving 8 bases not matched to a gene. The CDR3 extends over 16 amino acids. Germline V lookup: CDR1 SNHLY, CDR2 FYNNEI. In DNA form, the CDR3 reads TGTGCCAGCAGCGTCGCGCAGGGGGCCACTAATGAAAAACTGTTTTTT. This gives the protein CASSVAQGATNEKLFF.

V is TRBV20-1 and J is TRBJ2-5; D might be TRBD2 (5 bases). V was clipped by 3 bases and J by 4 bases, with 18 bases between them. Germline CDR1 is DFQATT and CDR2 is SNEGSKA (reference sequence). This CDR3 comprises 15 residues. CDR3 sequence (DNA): TGCAGTGCTAGTTTGAGCGGCCACGTGGTAGAGACCCAGTACTTC. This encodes CSASLSGHVVETQYF.

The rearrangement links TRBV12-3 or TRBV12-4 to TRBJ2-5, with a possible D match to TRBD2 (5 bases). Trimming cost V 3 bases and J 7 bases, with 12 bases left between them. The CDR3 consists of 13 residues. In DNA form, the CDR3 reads TGTGCCAGCAGTTTTCGGGGAGCTGGGACCCAGTACTTC. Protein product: CASSFRGAGTQYF.

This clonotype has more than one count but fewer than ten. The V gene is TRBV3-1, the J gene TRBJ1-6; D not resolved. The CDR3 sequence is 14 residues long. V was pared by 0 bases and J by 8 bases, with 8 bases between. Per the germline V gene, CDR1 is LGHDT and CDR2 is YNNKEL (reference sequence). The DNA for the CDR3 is TGTGCCAGCAGCCAAGAGTTTTTGGATTCACCCCTCCACTTT. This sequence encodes CASSQEFLDSPLHF.

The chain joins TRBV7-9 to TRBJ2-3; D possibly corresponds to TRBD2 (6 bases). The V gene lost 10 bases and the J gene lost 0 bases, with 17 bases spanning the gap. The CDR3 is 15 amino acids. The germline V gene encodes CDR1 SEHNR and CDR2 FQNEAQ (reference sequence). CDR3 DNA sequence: TGTGCCACCCCAACCGGGGGTCGGAGCACAGATACGCAGTATTTT. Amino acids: CATPTGGRSTDTQYF.

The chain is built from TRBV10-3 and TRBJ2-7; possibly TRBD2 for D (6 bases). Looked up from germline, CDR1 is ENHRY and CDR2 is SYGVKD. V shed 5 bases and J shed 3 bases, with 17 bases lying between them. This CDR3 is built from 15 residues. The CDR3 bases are TGTGCCATCAGTCCACCTTCTAGCGTCAGCTACGAGCAGTACTTC. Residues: CAISPPSSVSYEQYF.